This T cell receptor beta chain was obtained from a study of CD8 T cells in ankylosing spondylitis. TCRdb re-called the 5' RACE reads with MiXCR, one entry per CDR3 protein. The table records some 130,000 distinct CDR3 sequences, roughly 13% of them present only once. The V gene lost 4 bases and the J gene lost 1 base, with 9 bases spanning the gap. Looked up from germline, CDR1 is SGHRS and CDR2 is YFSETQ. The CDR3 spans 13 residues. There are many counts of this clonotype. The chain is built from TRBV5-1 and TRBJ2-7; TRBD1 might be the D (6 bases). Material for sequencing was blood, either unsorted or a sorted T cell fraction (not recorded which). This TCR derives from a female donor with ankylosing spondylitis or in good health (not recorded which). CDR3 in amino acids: CASSRTGSYEQYF. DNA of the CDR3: TGCGCCAGCAGCCGCACAGGGTCCTACGAGCAGTACTTC.